Shown below are 26 T cell receptor beta chains from a single sample sequenced in a study of cytomegalovirus exposure and HLA in healthy donors. The PCR was carried out with 60 Vbeta primers and 13 Jbeta primers. Sequenced by immunoSEQ multiplex PCR; TCRdb stores in-frame clones only, minus some. Among some 180,000 clones listed, just under 80% were seen once. Sample: PBMCs. Receptors were obtained from a woman between 25 and 40 years old in good health and CMV-seronegative.

V and J are TRBV7-2 and TRBJ1-4, with TRBD1 identical over 8 bases. From germline, CDR1 is SGHTA and CDR2 FQGNSA. The CDR3 runs to 14 residues. Trimming at V came to 5 bases and at J to 8 bases, leaving 7 bases not matched to a gene. The CDR3 DNA reads as TGTGCCAGCAGCATACGGACAGGGAGGGAAAAACTGTTTTTT. It codes for CASSIRTGREKLFF.

The V and J genes are TRBV2 and TRBJ2-1, with 7 bases aligning to TRBD2. Germline V gives CDR1 SNHLY, CDR2 FYNNEI. J lost 10 bases, V lost 0 bases, and 12 bases had no gene match. The CDR3 is made up of 16 amino acids. The DNA for the CDR3 is TGTGCCAGCAGTGAAGCGCTTCTTGGGGCGGGGGTGGAGCAGTTCTTC. Amino acid sequence: CASSEALLGAGVEQFF. The full variable domain, its missing parts supplied by reference TRBV2 and TRBJ2-1, is EPEVTQTPSHQVTQMGQEVILRCVPISNHLYFYWYRQILGQKVEFLVSFYNNEISEKSEIFDDQFSVERPDGSNFTLKIRSTKLEDSAMYFCASSEALLGAGVEQFFGPGTRLTVL.

The V and J genes are TRBV25-1 and TRBJ1-1; TRBD1 is a possible D gene (5 bases). Trimming removed 3 bases from V and 7 bases from J, with 15 bases in between. Germline V gene sequence: CDR1 MGHDK, CDR2 SYGVNS. This CDR3 comprises 14 residues. DNA of the CDR3: TGTGCCAGCAGTGATAATTCGGCGGGGGATGAAGCTTTCTTT. Protein product: CASSDNSAGDEAFF. Looking up the rest from reference TRBV25-1 and TRBJ1-1 gives the full variable domain: EADIYQTPRYLVIGTGKKITLECSQTMGHDKMYWYQQDPGMELHLIHYSYGVNSTEKGDLSSESTVSRIRTEHFPLTLESARPSHTSQYLCASSDNSAGDEAFFGQGTRLTVV.

CDR3 coding DNA: TGTGCCAGCAGCCCATGGGACAGATTGAACACTGAAGCTTTCTTT. Its translation: CASSPWDRLNTEAFF. This chain uses TRBV5-5 with TRBJ1-1; 7 nucleotides align to TRBD1. Germline trimming cut 4 bases from V and 0 bases from J; bases unmatched to any gene: 6. The CDR3 sequence is 15 residues long. CDR1 and CDR2 (germline): SGHKS, YYEKEE (reference sequence).

The chain couples TRBV7-2 to TRBJ2-7; 9 bases are shared with TRBD2. After removal of 10 bases from V and 9 bases from J, the junction contained 13 bases not matched to a gene. Germline CDR1 SGHTA, CDR2 FQGNSA. The CDR3 runs 13 residues. CDR3 sequence: CATSGGGGAVQYF. The CDR3 nucleotides are TGTGCCACCAGTGGGGGCGGGGGGGCAGTGCAGTACTTC.

J is TRBJ1-3 and V is TRBV5-1, with D uncertain. Per germline, CDR1 SGHRS and CDR2 YFSETQ. The CDR3 runs to 17 residues. The ends were cut back, 4 bases at V and 0 bases at J, with 17 bases in the middle. The CDR3 loop is CASSPAGRPNSGNTIYF. The DNA for the CDR3 is TGCGCCAGCAGCCCCGCGGGCAGGCCGAACTCTGGAAACACCATATATTTT.

There are a few counts of this clone. The chain employs TRBV5-1 and TRBJ2-7, with D possibly matching TRBD1 (6 bases). Germline assignment: CDR1 SGHRS and CDR2 YFSETQ. The CDR3 loop spans 13 amino acids. V lost 4 bases and J 2 bases, leaving 10 bases between the germline ends. In DNA form, the CDR3 reads TGCGCCAGCAGCACGGACAGTACCTACGAGCAGTACTTC. Amino acids: CASSTDSTYEQYF.

The rearrangement joins TRBV6-1 to TRBJ2-6, with D possibly TRBD1 on 6 matching bases. CDR3 length equals 14 residues. V lost 8 bases and J lost 1, with 9 bases in between. Germline CDR1 and CDR2: MNHNS and SASEGT. The CDR3 protein is CASSDRSGANVLTF. The CDR3 coding sequence is TGTGCCAGCTCTGACAGGTCTGGGGCCAACGTCCTGACTTTC.

V and J are TRBV29-1 and TRBJ2-5; the D gene is possibly TRBD2 (6 bases). Germline lookup yields CDR1 SQVTM and CDR2 ANQGSEA. The CDR3 spans 20 residues. V lost 4 bases, J lost 4 bases, and 34 bases lay in between. The CDR3: CSVASGSSEVSRGPSETQYF. The CDR3 region has the DNA TGCAGCGTTGCCTCAGGGTCTAGCGAAGTCTCCCGGGGTCCTTCAGAGACCCAGTACTTC.

This chain uses TRBV19 with TRBJ2-7; the match to TRBD1 covers 9 bases. The CDR3 contains 14 residues. Germline V gene data show CDR1 as LNHDA and CDR2 as SQIVND (reference sequence). The trim removed 6 bases at V and 5 bases at J, leaving 8 bases unmatched. The CDR3, as DNA: TGTGCCAGTAGGGTCGGGACAGGGTTCGACGAGCAGTACTTC. Its translation is CASRVGTGFDEQYF.

This chain joins TRBV19 and TRBJ1-2; D uncertain. The V end lost 5 bases, the J end lost 2 bases, and 12 bases lay between the germline ends. This CDR3 spans 14 amino acids. Germline lookup yields CDR1 LNHDA and CDR2 SQIVND (reference sequence). This CDR3 is CASSEVQRNYGYTF. The DNA of the CDR3 is TGTGCCAGTAGTGAGGTCCAAAGAAACTATGGCTACACCTTC.

The J gene is TRBJ1-6, the V gene TRBV12-5, with 8 bases aligning to TRBD1. Germline V gene lookup returns CDR1 LGHNT and CDR2 FRNRAP. J lost 6 bases, V lost 0 bases, and 1 base had no gene match. CDR3 length: 15 residues. CDR3 sequence: CASGLVTGGNSPLHF. In DNA form, the CDR3 reads TGTGCTAGTGGTTTGGTAACAGGGGGTAATTCACCCCTCCACTTT.

This rearrangement joins TRBV7-3 to TRBJ1-2, with TRBD1 matching over 8 bases. Looked up from germline, CDR1 is SGHTA and CDR2 is FQGTGA. The V gene end was trimmed by 4 bases and the J gene end by 8 bases; junction bases not matched to a gene: 6. The CDR3 spans 13 residues. The DNA for the CDR3 is TGTGCCAGCAGCTCAAGGACAGGGAAGGGCTACACCTTC. This translates into CASSSRTGKGYTF.

This chain joins TRBV5-1 and TRBJ2-7; D ambiguous. The ends were cut back, 4 bases at V and 0 bases at J, with 11 bases in the middle. Germline CDR1 is SGHRS and CDR2 is YFSETQ. The CDR3 is made up of 14 amino acids. CDR3 sequence: CASSITGGSYEQYF. The DNA of the CDR3 is TGCGCCAGCAGCATTACTGGCGGCTCCTACGAGCAGTACTTC. The full variable domain, with the rest looked up from reference TRBV5-1 and TRBJ2-7, is KAGVTQTPRYLIKTRGQQVTLSCSPISGHRSVSWYQQTPGQGLQFLFEYFSETQRNKGNFPGRFSGRQFSNSRSEMNVSTLELGDSALYLCASSITGGSYEQYFGPGTRLTVT.

In DNA form, the CDR3 reads TGTGCCAGTAGTGCCACCCCGGAGAGATCGAACACTGAAGCTTTCTTT. This encodes CASSATPERSNTEAFF. The V gene is TRBV19, the J gene TRBJ1-1; no reliable D call. Germline V gene sequence: CDR1 LNHDA, CDR2 SQIVND (reference sequence). The CDR3 is 16 amino acids. Trimming took off 5 bases at V and 1 base at J, with 17 bases between the two ends. The full variable domain, with the rest looked up from reference TRBV19 and TRBJ1-1, is DGGITQSPKYLFRKEGQNVTLSCEQNLNHDAMYWYRQDPGQGLRLIYYSQIVNDFQKGDIAEGYSVSREKKESFPLTVTSAQKNPTAFYLCASSATPERSNTEAFFGQGTRLTVV.

The CDR3 reads CASKAPSGNTIYF. CDR3 bases: TGTGCCAGCAAAGCCCCATCTGGAAACACCATATATTTT. V usage is TRBV6-5 and J usage is TRBJ1-3, with unresolved D. With 7 bases removed from V and 1 base from J, the gap between germline ends came to 8 bases. Germline CDR1 and CDR2: MNHEY and SVGAGI. The CDR3 loop spans 13 amino acids.

The chain couples TRBV18 to TRBJ2-2; tentatively, D is TRBD1 (5 bases). This CDR3 has 17 amino acids. Trimming cost V 0 bases and J 6 bases, with 17 bases left between them. Germline V gene data show CDR1 as KGHSH and CDR2 as LQKENI. The CDR3: CASSPPLSDINSGELFF. DNA for the CDR3: TGTGCCAGCTCACCACCCCTTTCGGACATCAATTCCGGGGAGCTGTTTTTT. Looking up the rest from reference TRBV18 and TRBJ2-2 gives the full variable domain: NAGVMQNPRHLVRRRGQEARLRCSPMKGHSHVYWYRQLPEEGLKFMVYLQKENIIDESGMPKERFSAEFPKEGPSILRIQQVVRGDSAAYFCASSPPLSDINSGELFFGEGSRLTVL.

The chain uses TRBV7-8 and TRBJ1-3; 7 bases align to TRBD1. Trimming took 4 bases from V and 0 from J; bases not matched to a gene: 3. CDR1 and CDR2 (germline): SGHVS, FQNEAQ. The CDR3 spans 15 residues. CDR3 bases: TGTGCCAGCAGCTCCCGACAGGGCTCTGGAAACACCATATATTTT. Translated, it gives CASSSRQGSGNTIYF. Based on the CDR3 plus reference TRBV7-8 and TRBJ1-3, the full variable domain is GAGVSQSPRYKVAKRGQDVALRCDPISGHVSLFWYQQALGQGPEFLTYFQNEAQLDKSGLPSDRFFAERPEGSVSTLKIQRTQQEDSAVYLCASSSRQGSGNTIYFGEGSWLTVV.

CDR3 DNA sequence: TGTGCCAGCAGTGAAAATCCAGGGTGGGGTGGCTATGGCTACACCTTC. Translation: CASSENPGWGGYGYTF. The chain carries TRBV6-1 and TRBJ1-2, with D perhaps TRBD1 (5 bases). The CDR3 extends over 16 amino acids. The V gene's germline CDR1 is MNHNS and CDR2 SASEGT. The V end lost 2 bases, the J end lost 4 bases, and 17 bases lay between the germline ends.

This chain joins TRBV5-8 and TRBJ2-1, with 7 bases that match TRBD2. The CDR3 is 18 amino acids. Germline CDR1 and CDR2: SGHTS and YDEGEE. V lost 0 bases to trimming and J lost 2 bases; unmatched junction nucleotides: 11. The CDR3 sequence is CASSLAFGSSGTYNEQFF. CDR3 DNA sequence: TGTGCCAGCAGCTTGGCTTTTGGGTCTAGCGGTACCTACAATGAGCAGTTCTTC. The full variable domain, with the rest looked up from reference TRBV5-8 and TRBJ2-1, is EAGVTQSPTHLIKTRGQQATLRCSPISGHTSVYWYQQALGLGLQFLLWYDEGEERNRGNFPPRFSGRQFPNYSSELNVNALELEDSALYLCASSLAFGSSGTYNEQFFGPGTRLTVL.

The chain has TRBV7-6 and TRBJ1-1; TRBD1 matches at 7 bases. CDR3 size: 14 residues. V gave up 3 bases and J gave up 2 bases; unmatched junction bases: 3. Germline CDR1 SGHVS, CDR2 FNYEAQ. CDR3 sequence (DNA): TGTGCCAGCAGCTTGGCAGGGGGTAACACTGAAGCTTTCTTT. This sequence encodes CASSLAGGNTEAFF.

This clone occurred a few times. V usage is TRBV9 and J usage is TRBJ2-5; 11 bases agree with TRBD2. V shed 3 bases, J shed 2 bases, and the junction held 6 bases outside the gene matches. Germline V lookup: CDR1 SGDLS, CDR2 YYNGEE. This CDR3 has 16 amino acids. As DNA, the CDR3 is TGTGCCAGCAGCGCGAATAGCGGGGGGGATCAAGAGACCCAGTACTTC. It codes for CASSANSGGDQETQYF.

The gene calls are TRBV7-3 and TRBJ2-7; 7 nucleotides align to TRBD1. This CDR3 is 13 amino acids long. The V and J ends lost 2 bases and 7 bases, in that order; junction bases with no gene match: 5. Germline values: CDR1 SGHTA, CDR2 FQGTGA. DNA of the CDR3: TGTGCCAGCAGCTTAGAGGGGGCGGATGAGCAGTACTTC. Amino acid sequence: CASSLEGADEQYF.

A single count supports this clone. CDR3 DNA sequence: TGTGCCAGCAGCGTAGTCTCCCTAGCGGCCTCCAGTAGGTATTTT. This encodes CASSVVSLAASSRYF. This chain connects TRBV9 to TRBJ2-3; 7 nucleotides agree with TRBD2. The CDR3 sequence is 15 residues long. V lost 0 bases, J lost 14 bases, and 15 bases stayed unmatched. Germline V gene lookup returns CDR1 SGDLS and CDR2 YYNGEE.

This chain joins TRBV7-8 and TRBJ2-3, with D unclear. Germline V gives CDR1 SGHVS, CDR2 FQNEAQ. The CDR3 has 17 residues. V was clipped by 1 base and J by 4 bases, with 18 bases between them. In nucleotides, the CDR3 is TGTGCCAGCAGCTTAGTACGGTGGTCGGTACCGTCAGATACGCAGTATTTT. Its translation is CASSLVRWSVPSDTQYF.

The chain uses TRBV7-3 and TRBJ2-3; no firm D call. Germline lookup yields CDR1 SGHTA and CDR2 FQGTGA. The germline V and J ends were trimmed by 5 bases and 2 bases, with 11 bases remaining between them. The CDR3 is 14 amino acids. In nucleotides, the CDR3 is TGTGCCAGCAGCCGTTCGTCCCCCACAGATACGCAGTATTTT. This translates into CASSRSSPTDTQYF.